This T cell receptor (beta chain) was obtained from a study of CD8+ T cells in alopecia areata. Study-wide points: Patients displayed less clarity in TCR sharing than mice, a finding possibly related to HLA. Higher clonality was seen in lesional scalp than in normal scalp, especially in alopecia totalis/universalis.

Concerning this clone itself: Its antigen is still unknown.

Isolated RNA was reverse transcribed into cDNA used as the sequencing template. Sequencing used immunoSEQ multiplex PCR; TCRdb keeps in-frame clones, though not all of them. There are 60,000 to 70,000 clones in the sample; about half occur only once, and roughly 15% lies in the top ten. Germline V gives CDR1 SGHRS, CDR2 YFSETQ. The CDR3 is made up of 14 amino acids. Germline trimming cut 3 bases from V and 4 bases from J; bases unmatched to any gene: 4. The receptor comes from a human donor with alopecia areata. This chain links TRBV5-1 with TRBJ2-3; TRBD2 aligns across 8 bases. This specimen was CD8+ T cells sorted from blood, taken at week 0. CDR3 nucleotides: TGCGCCAGCAGCTCGGGGGGGAGTCCAGATACGCAGTATTTT. Encoded protein: CASSSGGSPDTQYF.